This TCR beta chain was profiled in a study of identical twins (dated by TCRdb to the mid-2010s). In the study overall: TCR alpha and beta repertoires from monozygotic twins, unrelated adults of various ages and cord blood were deep-sequenced to test whether fetal clonotypes persist. To rule out contamination, the twin experiments were replicated at different times with different library preparation protocols. Overall results and qualifications from the work: Compared with coincidental sharing between unrelated individuals, out-of-frame TCR alpha sequences shared between twins had an excess of sequences with low generation probability. In beta out-of-frame sequences, excess twin sharing was weaker, because having fewer shared sequences lowered the signal-to-noise ratio. Because the same donors could not be followed over many years, the conclusions relied on cross-sectional statistical analysis. Zero-insertion analyses could be partly confounded by invariant T cells such as MAIT and iNKT, although diverse VJ usage argued against such confounding for most clonotypes. Fewer insertions were carried by abundant cord blood beta clonotypes; a weaker similar trend was observed in young adult naive repertoires, while no such trend was observed in memory repertoires. In monozygotic twins, out-of-frame TCR alpha sharing was systematically underestimated by recombination models, although the models agreed with sharing between unrelated individuals.

The sample holds a few counts of this clonotype. Its antigen is currently not known. One base away there is no much larger clone; base qualities are not given. All donors were healthy Caucasians. The twin cohort comprised three pairs of female monozygotic twins, all aged roughly 18 to 30 years. Miltenyi CD45RO+ enrichment and human naive T-cell isolation kits were used to isolate memory (CD45RO+) and naive T cells from PBMC. Receptor libraries were prepared by 5' RACE. Sequencing used an Illumina HiSeq 2000. A universal primer binding site was introduced by template switching, and a unique molecular identifier was present in the final cDNA, enabling accurate counting of TCR cDNA molecules. Specific primers in the conserved constant-segment region were used to synthesize first-strand cDNA for TCR alpha and beta chains. To control for contamination, every cDNA library carried two barcodes: a SMART-Mk sample barcode plus Illumina barcodes. Two successive PCR steps introduced TruSeq adapter sequences along with Illumina sample barcodes. Sequencing of the TCR alpha and beta cDNA libraries was done on the Illumina HiSeq platform using custom primers. As for how the authors treated the data: MiGEC was used to process raw reads and extract unique molecular identifiers, and MiXCR was used to find CDR3 positions. Recombination models were inferred per individual with the repgenHMM and IGoR tools using an EM algorithm. Shared clonotypes were analyzed with the tcR package in R, and sharing was normalized by the product of cloneset sizes. To study raw recombination without the effects of thymic and clonal selection, out-of-frame nonproductive sequences were analyzed. Using fastp trimming at Q25 and MiXCR clonotype assembly, TCRdb reanalyzed the public sequencing data and kept in-frame beta chains. Each entry is one CDR3 protein sequence, shown with its most common DNA and genes. TCRdb, not the authors, supplied the V and J calls. The sample table holds roughly 250,000 distinct CDR3 sequences, of which roughly 7% were seen once. In total, the top ten clones hold 3.5% to 4% of the sample.

V lost 1 base and J lost 3 bases; the stretch between them is 12 bases long. The CDR3 has 15 amino acids, counting the end cysteine and phenylalanine. Only the CDR3 region is kept as DNA, spanning 45 bases read in frame from base 1. As encoded in the germline V gene (reference sequence), CDR1 is DFQATT while CDR2 is SNEGSKA. These data are also associated with another study on yellow fever vaccine responses in identical twins. As the second publication notes: The authors reported that the T cell response to vaccination in identical twins appeared partly convergent and partly personalized. Focusing on identical twins, the study followed the T cell clones that responded to the vaccine, and did so with precision.

The V and J segments used are TRBV20-1 and TRBJ2-2; the D assignment is uncertain and may be TRBD1 or TRBD2, with 5 bases supporting each. The sequence derives from a woman aged 18-30 years in good health. Sample: memory (CD45RO+) T cells sorted from blood. The cell subset or site label, read with the paper, signifies: CD45RO+ enriched T cells. The DNA sequence is TGCAGTGCTAGAGGTTGGGGGAGAGACACCGGGGAGCTGTTTTTT. Translation gives CSARGWGRDTGELFF.